The entry that follows covers one T cell receptor (beta chain) sequence. What it binds is unknown. The data belong to a study of cytomegalovirus exposure and HLA in healthy donors. With 60 Vbeta and 13 Jbeta primers, the PCR was carried out. Only in-frame clones appear in the TCRdb table, and some are missing; sequencing was by immunoSEQ multiplex PCR. The sample records under 150,000 clones, 65% to 85% being singletons. The V end was cut by 7 bases, the J end by 2 bases, with 11 bases between. This CDR3 region has 14 residues. Germline V lookup: CDR1 MNHEY, CDR2 SMNVEV (reference sequence). Findings and caveats of the study: When a later analysis was performed, an Asian-associated ancestry cluster reportedly had fewer N-insertions than the roughly 690-donor mean. CMV antigen specificity was confirmed in vitro for a few CMV-associated chains. Exclusion applied to some V segments, including TRBV6-2 and TRBV6-3, as they were indistinguishable.

The rearrangement uses TRBV27 and TRBJ1-4; a possible D gene is TRBD1 (5 bases). Specimen: PBMCs. The sequence derives from a woman in her thirties or forties in good health and CMV-seronegative. CDR3 sequence: CASKEGRTNEKLFF. Here the CDR3 DNA reads TGTGCCAGCAAGGAGGGGAGGACTAATGAAAAACTGTTTTTT.